A selection of T cell receptor beta chains follows, all from one sample in a study. TCRdb re-analysed the RT-PCR reads in MiXCR, keeping a single row per CDR3 protein. The sample includes about 680,000 distinct CDR3 sequences, approximately 15% of them seen just once. Specimen: memory CD4+ T cells from blood. The receptors were sampled from a female donor in good health, serving as a healthy control. Both conserved end residues are trimmed from each CDR3. Each record gives: V gene, J gene, CDR3 protein.

TRBV7-3	TRBJ2-1	ASSLSRDRGNEQF
TRBV7-9	TRBJ2-4	ASSGLSGSRDIQY
TRBV5-5	TRBJ2-7	ASSFAGGSEQY
TRBV5-1	TRBJ2-1	ASSLDRLNEQF
TRBV7-2	TRBJ2-2	ASSGPLIGELF
TRBV5-6	TRBJ2-7	ASSLGLAGPSSYEQY
TRBV4-1	TRBJ2-1	ASSQLTGWGDEQF
TRBV5-1	TRBJ1-6	ASSFRPKDENNSPLH
TRBV20-1	TRBJ2-3	SASSLQTSTDTQY
TRBV6-1	TRBJ1-4	ASSEQPTTNEKLF
TRBV4-2	TRBJ2-7	ASSQASGAGAYEQY
TRBV12-3/TRBV12-4	TRBJ2-5	ASRPSGDQETQY
TRBV6-5	TRBJ2-7	ASSYGLPSLSYEQY
TRBV9	TRBJ1-3	ASSGRDRGNSGNTIY
TRBV9	TRBJ2-1	ASSVALPSGSQPYNEQF
TRBV4-3	TRBJ1-2	ASSQEVLETGGYT
TRBV11-2	TRBJ2-7	ASSSSSGSSEQY
TRBV28	TRBJ2-7	ASRQGGGRPHEQY
TRBV5-6	TRBJ2-4	ASSLLAPSKNIQY
TRBV5-6	TRBJ2-1	ASSQRPGDEQF
TRBV12-3/TRBV12-4	TRBJ1-1	ASSRVFGAEAF
TRBV20-1	TRBJ2-5	SAVGREETQY
TRBV6-2/TRBV6-3	TRBJ1-2	ASSYYLGAYT
TRBV6-2/TRBV6-3	TRBJ2-1	ASSYSPGQILYNEQF
TRBV6-5	TRBJ2-1	ASSSENEQF
TRBV6-2/TRBV6-3	TRBJ2-7	ASSYELGPYEQY
TRBV20-1	TRBJ2-1	SARVLSSYNEQF
TRBV5-4	TRBJ2-3	ASRGGGPGSTDTQY
TRBV7-2	TRBJ2-2	ASSKQGGSRTGELF
TRBV11-2	TRBJ2-1	ASSLVGGEFGEQF
TRBV5-1	TRBJ1-2	ASSALGYGYT
TRBV18	TRBJ2-1	ASSPNRLAGSYNEQF
TRBV20-1	TRBJ1-6	SAGQTSNSPLH
TRBV11-2	TRBJ1-1	ASSLAVAGKAF
TRBV28	TRBJ1-3	ASTPGGPLSGNTIY
TRBV29-1	TRBJ2-7	SVEGQGDEQY
TRBV7-9	TRBJ2-7	ASSPQGQGNEQY
TRBV3-1	TRBJ1-5	ASSGSPGGGRNQPQH
TRBV5-6	TRBJ2-1	ASSLAVGEQF
TRBV7-2	TRBJ2-7	ASSWTSAESEQY
TRBV4-1	TRBJ1-6	ASSQPREGSNSPLH
TRBV7-3	TRBJ2-5	ASSLQIQETQY
TRBV23-1	TRBJ1-5	ASSQCSVEGNQPQH
TRBV27	TRBJ1-2	ASSPSDHYGYT
TRBV30	TRBJ1-2	AWSVARIYGYT
TRBV12-3/TRBV12-4	TRBJ2-2	ASSTRPLQGATGELF
TRBV11-2	TRBJ2-3	ASSSGLSGVTDTQY
TRBV5-6	TRBJ1-2	ASSQSYGYT
TRBV5-1	TRBJ1-3	ASSLPTARGGNTIY
TRBV7-3	TRBJ2-1	ASSPNSGSSYNEQF
TRBV7-2	TRBJ1-2	ASSLDQGVDGYT
TRBV5-1	TRBJ1-2	ASRARSGTDYGYT
TRBV12-3/TRBV12-4	TRBJ1-5	ASSPARVSNQPQH
TRBV7-9	TRBJ2-7	ASSLMSGGEQY
TRBV4-3	TRBJ2-7	ASSQPGLAGGAGYEQY